Many counts were recorded for the clone carrying this T cell receptor (beta chain). This CDR3 has 17 amino acids. Germline V gene sequence: CDR1 SGHTA, CDR2 FQGNSA. The V gene lost 2 bases and the J gene lost 0 bases, with 16 bases spanning the gap. These data come from a study of T cells in Graves' hyperthyroidism and ophthalmopathy. Amplified regions were TCR beta CDR3 sequences from RNA transcripts. When the TCR CDR3 underwent first-round RT-PCR, the HTBI primer set was used. TCRdb re-called the multiplex PCR reads through MiXCR, storing one row per CDR3 protein. The sample has 700,000 to 950,000 distinct CDR3 sequences, approximately 36% seen once.

V gene TRBV7-2 combines with J gene TRBJ1-1, with a weak D call TRBD1 (6 bases). The sequenced sample was blood. The sequence was obtained from a woman aged 35 to 49 with Graves' hyperthyroidism. This CDR3 reads CASSLTPWTVMNTEAFF. The CDR3 DNA reads TGTGCCAGCAGCTTAACCCCCTGGACAGTTATGAACACTGAAGCTTTCTTT.